This T cell receptor (beta chain) was found in a study of blood T cell repertoires in COVID-19. Study overall: From the United States, Italy and Spain came samples of acute and convalescent COVID-19.

In the authors' workflow: Amplifying reference gene primers gave estimates of nucleated cell counts. Method: immunoSEQ multiplex PCR; TCRdb's copy keeps in-frame clones and lacks some. The V and J calls and the clone size are those of that table, but D and trimming were determined from the DNA. This table has 250,000 to 350,000 clones, approximately 90% appearing once. This CDR3 comprises 12 residues. CDR1 and CDR2 (germline): SQVTM, ANQGSEA. The V end lost 7 bases, the J end lost 4 bases, and 14 bases lay between the germline ends. This receptor was identified in a woman in her forties or fifties with COVID-19, enrolled during active disease. What was sequenced was peripheral blood. The chain carries TRBV29-1 and TRBJ2-7; D is perhaps TRBD1 (6 bases). In DNA form, the CDR3 reads TGCAGCGCCCGGGACACCAGATACGAGCAGTACTTC. Protein: CSARDTRYEQYF.